These T cell receptor beta chains were read from a single sample in a study of T cells expressing NK-cell markers. TCRdb re-analyzed the 5' RACE reads; it lists each CDR3 protein once, without DNA. The sample spans over 250,000 distinct CDR3 sequences; the ten largest clones claim more than 3.5%. The material sequenced was blood T cells: a sorted CD56 or NKG2C T cell subset, CD4+ or CD8+ T cells, or bulk PBMC T cells (not recorded which). These receptors originate from a woman aged 18 to 75 in good health. CDR3s include the opening cysteine and the closing phenylalanine or tryptophan.

V: TRBV4-3
J: TRBJ2-1
CDR3: CASSQDRVNNEQFF

V: TRBV10-2
J: TRBJ2-2
CDR3: CASSELRANTGELFF

V: TRBV23-1
J: TRBJ1-1
CDR3: CASWTGGRTEAFF

V: TRBV12-3/TRBV12-4
J: TRBJ2-3
CDR3: CASTKGPNTDTQYF

V: TRBV7-2
J: TRBJ2-1
CDR3: CASSFNGIIYEQFF

V: TRBV12-3/TRBV12-4
J: TRBJ2-2
CDR3: CASTSRELKNTGELFF

V: TRBV4-3
J: TRBJ1-1
CDR3: CASSQKIQANTEAFF

V: TRBV2
J: TRBJ2-2
CDR3: CASSDAPPGELFF

V: TRBV18
J: TRBJ1-1
CDR3: CASSHSRRQGLNTEAFF

V: TRBV29-1
J: TRBJ1-1
CDR3: CSVTTGLTGEAFF

V: TRBV5-5
J: TRBJ1-5
CDR3: CASSFEGQVQVQPQHF

V: TRBV14
J: TRBJ1-2
CDR3: CASSRGRPGYGYTF

V: TRBV11-2
J: TRBJ1-6
CDR3: CASSALRGPDRFNSPLHF

V: TRBV18
J: TRBJ1-5
CDR3: CASSPRVDQPQHF

V: TRBV7-6
J: TRBJ2-7
CDR3: CAGSFTGTSGRNNEQYF

V: TRBV6-1
J: TRBJ1-1
CDR3: CASDDRGRARSGTEAFF

V: TRBV7-9
J: TRBJ1-1
CDR3: CASSRPPMNTEAFF

V: TRBV7-2
J: TRBJ2-1
CDR3: CASSLVPLAGSYNEQFF

V: TRBV9
J: TRBJ2-5
CDR3: CASSARDRPQETQYF

V: TRBV18
J: TRBJ1-2
CDR3: CASSPGRSEMDGYTF

V: TRBV12-3/TRBV12-4
J: TRBJ2-6
CDR3: CASSPPSNVLTF

V: TRBV10-3
J: TRBJ1-4
CDR3: CASGGANEKLFF

V: TRBV7-2
J: TRBJ2-5
CDR3: CASSANRGGKETQYF

V: TRBV11-2
J: TRBJ2-5
CDR3: CASSLIGLAETQYF

V: TRBV12-3/TRBV12-4
J: TRBJ2-5
CDR3: CASSFFSSEETQYF

V: TRBV10-3
J: TRBJ2-5
CDR3: CAISESTWRGEQETQYF

V: TRBV29-1
J: TRBJ2-3
CDR3: CSAESPSGTDTQYF

V: TRBV7-8
J: TRBJ1-1
CDR3: CASSLLGLRGNTEAFF

V: TRBV5-1
J: TRBJ2-1
CDR3: CASSIGAASSYNEQFF

V: TRBV5-1
J: TRBJ2-3
CDR3: CASSLGVTSGRSTDTQYF

V: TRBV7-2
J: TRBJ2-7
CDR3: CASSISGPLPFEQYF

V: TRBV7-6
J: TRBJ2-2
CDR3: CARSPNTGELFF

V: TRBV5-1
J: TRBJ2-7
CDR3: CASSFRLDSLPYEQYF

V: TRBV20-1
J: TRBJ2-5
CDR3: CSAIHRGRSETQYF

V: TRBV7-2
J: TRBJ2-7
CDR3: CASSFWRTYEQYF

V: TRBV20-1
J: TRBJ1-4
CDR3: CSAQDRAVDSGEKLFF

V: TRBV5-1
J: TRBJ2-3
CDR3: CASSSGLGGGPTDTQYF

V: TRBV10-2
J: TRBJ1-2
CDR3: CASRDRGKENGYTF

V: TRBV24-1
J: TRBJ2-2
CDR3: CATSDGDRGLGELFF

V: TRBV25-1
J: TRBJ2-7
CDR3: CASRATGEGSYEQYF

V: TRBV15
J: TRBJ2-7
CDR3: CATSRDPDRGLEQYF

V: TRBV20-1
J: TRBJ2-1
CDR3: CSAWTSGRGEQFF

V: TRBV7-2
J: TRBJ2-3
CDR3: CASSPGRGDFTDTQYF

V: TRBV15
J: TRBJ2-2
CDR3: CATSRANTGELFF

V: TRBV7-9
J: TRBJ1-1
CDR3: CASSQQQGSTEAFF

V: TRBV24-1
J: TRBJ2-7
CDR3: CATSDALSYEQYF

V: TRBV20-1
J: TRBJ2-3
CDR3: CSATFGQGADTQYF

V: TRBV5-6
J: TRBJ1-2
CDR3: CASSFPQTNYGYTF

V: TRBV12-3/TRBV12-4
J: TRBJ1-6
CDR3: CASSLVSNSPLHF

V: TRBV18
J: TRBJ1-1
CDR3: CASSHSSDSLNTEAFF

V: TRBV20-1
J: TRBJ2-1
CDR3: CSAASTSGRGGYEQFF

V: TRBV7-2
J: TRBJ2-3
CDR3: CASSLVGLAGDTDTQYF

V: TRBV7-9
J: TRBJ1-2
CDR3: CASSWVDYGYTF